This section outlines one TCR beta chain sequence together with its context. Its antigen remains unidentified. TCRdb's copy holds only in-frame clones and misses some; the assay was immunoSEQ multiplex PCR. The sample consists of some 14,000 clones, more than 70% of them appearing once. Time point noted: newly diagnosed, previously untreated cHL patient sample. Magnetic negative selection purified CD4+ T cells from thawed PBMCs. In germline, CDR1 is SEHNR, CDR2 FQNEAQ (reference sequence). This CDR3 comprises 16 residues. V lost 5 bases to trimming and J lost 6 bases; unmatched junction nucleotides: 12. The sample originates from a study of PD-1 blockade in classical Hodgkin lymphoma. Regarding the study as a whole: Baseline TCR diversity was reportedly lower in newly diagnosed patients than healthy donors. Still unresolved is the cause of the repertoire differences, which may be disease activity or prior therapy.

Sequencing was performed on CD4+ T cells from blood. The receptor was derived from a human donor with classical Hodgkin lymphoma. The chain links TRBV7-9 to TRBJ2-2, with 7 positions matching TRBD1. The CDR3 is CASSPTNTGAPGELFF. In DNA form, the CDR3 reads TGTGCCAGCAGCCCTACAAACACAGGGGCCCCCGGGGAGCTGTTTTTT.